The source of this TCR beta chain is a study of blood T cell repertoires in COVID-19. Study summary: COVID-19 samples, acute and convalescent, were from the United States, Italy and Spain. From T cells, B-cell-depleted T cells, or PBMCs came the material, which was cDNA or gDNA.

The CDR3 sequence is 16 residues long. Between the trimmed V and J ends, which lost 3 bases and 2 bases, there was a span of 17 bases. Germline assignment: CDR1 MNHEY and CDR2 SMNVEV (reference sequence). Authors' data handling: Reference gene primer amplification in the assay estimated nucleated cell counts. Data came from immunoSEQ multiplex PCR; TCRdb stores just in-frame clones and leaves some out. V and J calls and clone size are those listed in that table; D and trimming were worked out from the DNA. The table records about 200,000 clones, 70% to 90% of them present only once. The rearrangement links TRBV27 to TRBJ2-7; perhaps TRBD2 as D (5 bases). The clonotype comes from an elderly man with acute or convalescent COVID-19. The specimen was peripheral blood. CDR3 nucleotides: TGTGCCAGCAGTTTGAGTCTCGCGGGCATGGCCTACGAGCAGTACTTC. Amino acid sequence: CASSLSLAGMAYEQYF.